These T cell receptor beta chains were read from a single sample in a study of blood T cell repertoires in COVID-19. The data were produced by immunoSEQ multiplex PCR, yet TCRdb's version contains in-frame clones alone and is incomplete. Of roughly 150,000 clones listed, around four fifths are singletons. Input material: peripheral blood. These receptors were taken from an elderly woman with COVID-19, enrolled during active disease. CDR3s leave out the opening cysteine and the closing phenylalanine or tryptophan.

>TRBV18|TRBJ1-3
ASSPTARDSGNTIY
>TRBV19|TRBJ1-5
ATFGYSNQPQH
>TRBV5-5|TRBJ1-1
ASSLGQGRTEAF
>TRBV6-1|TRBJ1-2
ASSEVRQIYGYT
>TRBV7-9|TRBJ2-5
ASSLDGSTSQETQY
>TRBV18|TRBJ2-1
ASSPFSLYRNEQF
>TRBV5-1|TRBJ2-5
ASSLSGQSETQY
>TRBV2|TRBJ1-5
ASSDTSTFTPQH
>TRBV7-2|TRBJ1-2
ASSTRGGFNYGYT
>TRBV7-3|TRBJ1-1
ASSTRHPNTEAF
>TRBV18|TRBJ1-1
ASSPQRGVPGTEAF
>TRBV21-1|TRBJ2-2
ASSPRPGQGITGELF
>TRBV7-9|TRBJ2-1
ASSLTGTSGSFEQF
>TRBV2|TRBJ2-2
ASSQRQGWSGRNTGELF
>TRBV28|TRBJ1-5
ASSPPTGTGGGQPQH
>TRBV9|TRBJ2-7
ASSGLSYEQY
>TRBV24-1|TRBJ2-4
ATSAGPGGVQY
>TRBV18|TRBJ2-1
ASSPGQISYNEQF
>TRBV2|TRBJ2-1
ASNGRGLVEQF
>TRBV30|TRBJ1-5
AWTGGGGQPQH
>TRBV5-1|TRBJ2-5
ASSTGVETQY
>TRBV6-5|TRBJ2-7
ASSYFTSGSGEQY
>TRBV5-1|TRBJ2-1
ASSLVMGLSSYNEQF
>TRBV3-1/TRBV3-2|TRBJ2-1
ASSQVPVIGRETHGGNEQF
>TRBV11-2|TRBJ2-1
ASSLAGVLNEQF
>TRBV15|TRBJ1-1
ATRQQGVAEAF
>TRBV6-5|TRBJ2-2
ASSYNRGANTGELF
>TRBV6-4|TRBJ1-1
ASSGTENTEAF
>TRBV5-1|TRBJ2-5
ASSLAGQGETQY
>TRBV3-1/TRBV3-2|TRBJ2-3
ASSPGDGRQY
>TRBV5-1|TRBJ1-3
ASSEGHQGGNTIY
>TRBV27|TRBJ1-2
ASSPPPGQGGGYT
>TRBV7-3|TRBJ2-5
ASSPNRTRTYQETQY
>TRBV6-6|TRBJ2-5
ASNRQGETQY
>TRBV10-1|TRBJ2-7
ASTWTGLTYEQY
>TRBV14|TRBJ1-6
ASSPTGVSPLH
>TRBV5-1|TRBJ1-2
ASSYNSVNYGYT
>TRBV24-1|TRBJ2-1
ATSESGRKNNEQF
>TRBV27|TRBJ1-2
ASSLKRDYGYT
>TRBV29-1|TRBJ2-1
SVIMEVNSYF
>TRBV27|TRBJ2-1
ASSLQGNEQF
>TRBV2|TRBJ1-3
ASMGGPGRGSGNTIY
>TRBV12-3/TRBV12-4|TRBJ2-7
ASRRSYEQY
>TRBV28|TRBJ2-3
ASSTPRTSGADTQY
>TRBV2|TRBJ1-5
ASNTVSNQPQH
>TRBV25-1|TRBJ1-1
ASSPTRDRVYTEAF
>TRBV4-1|TRBJ2-2
ASSQDPHRNTGELF
>TRBV6-1|TRBJ2-3
ASSEAQGTDTQY
>TRBV6-5|TRBJ2-7
ASSYLAGSSYEQY
>TRBV28|TRBJ2-7
ASLTGTYEQY
>TRBV7-2|TRBJ1-3
ASSLVHISGNTIY
>TRBV6-5|TRBJ1-2
ATMGAFNYGYT
>TRBV18|TRBJ1-2
ASSPTRTDDGYT
>TRBV3-1/TRBV3-2|TRBJ2-5
ASSHGTSGGGGTQY
>TRBV28|TRBJ1-5
ASSLVTGEQPQH
>TRBV7-3|TRBJ2-3
ASSLASGGDTQY
>TRBV9|TRBJ2-1
ASSPLSGGYNEQF